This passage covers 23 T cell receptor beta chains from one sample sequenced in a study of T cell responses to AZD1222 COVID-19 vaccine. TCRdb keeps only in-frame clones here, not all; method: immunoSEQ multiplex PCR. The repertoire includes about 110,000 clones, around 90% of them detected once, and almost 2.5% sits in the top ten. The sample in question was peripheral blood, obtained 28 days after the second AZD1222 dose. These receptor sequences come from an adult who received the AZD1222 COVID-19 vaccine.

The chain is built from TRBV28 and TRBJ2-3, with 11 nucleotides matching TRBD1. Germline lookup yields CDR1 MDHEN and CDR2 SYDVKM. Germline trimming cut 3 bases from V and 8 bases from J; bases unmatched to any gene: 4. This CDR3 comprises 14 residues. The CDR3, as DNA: TGTGCCAGCAGTTTGGACAGGGGGCAAGGTACGCAGTATTTT. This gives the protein CASSLDRGQGTQYF.

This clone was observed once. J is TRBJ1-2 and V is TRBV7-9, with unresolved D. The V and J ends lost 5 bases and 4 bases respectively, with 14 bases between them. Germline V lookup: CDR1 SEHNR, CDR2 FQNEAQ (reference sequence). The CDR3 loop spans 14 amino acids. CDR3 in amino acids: CASSPVPAPYGYTF. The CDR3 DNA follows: TGTGCCAGCAGCCCCGTGCCAGCCCCCTATGGCTACACCTTC.

This CDR3 is CASSLLAGDPEQFF. In DNA, the CDR3 is TGTGCCAGCAGCTTACTAGCGGGGGATCCTGAGCAGTTCTTC. The chain couples TRBV7-2 to TRBJ2-1, with 10 bases lining up with TRBD2. CDR1 SGHTA and CDR2 FQGNSA come from the germline V gene. V lost 2 bases to trimming and J lost 9 bases; unmatched junction nucleotides: 4. This CDR3 has 14 amino acids. Together with reference TRBV7-2 and TRBJ2-1, the CDR3 gives the full variable domain: GAGVSQSPSNKVTEKGKDVELRCDPISGHTALYWYRQSLGQGLEFLIYFQGNSAPDKSGLPSDRFSAERTGGSVSTLTIQRTQQEDSAVYLCASSLLAGDPEQFFGPGTRLTVL.

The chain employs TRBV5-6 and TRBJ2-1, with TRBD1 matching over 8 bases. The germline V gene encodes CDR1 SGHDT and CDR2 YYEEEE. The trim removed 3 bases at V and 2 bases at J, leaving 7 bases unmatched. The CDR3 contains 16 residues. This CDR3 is CASSYTGTGTYNEQFF. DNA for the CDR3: TGTGCCAGCAGCTATACCGGGACAGGAACCTACAATGAGCAGTTCTTC.

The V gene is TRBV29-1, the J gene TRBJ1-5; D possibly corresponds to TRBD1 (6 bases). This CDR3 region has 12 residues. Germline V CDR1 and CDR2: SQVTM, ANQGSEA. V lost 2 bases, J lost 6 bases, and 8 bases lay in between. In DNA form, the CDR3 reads TGCAGCGTTGAAAGGGGGAGTCAGCCCCAGCATTTT. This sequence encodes CSVERGSQPQHF.

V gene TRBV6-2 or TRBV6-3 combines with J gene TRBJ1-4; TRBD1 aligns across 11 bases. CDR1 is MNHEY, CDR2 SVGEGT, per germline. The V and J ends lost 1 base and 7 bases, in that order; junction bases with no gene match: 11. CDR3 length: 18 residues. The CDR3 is CASSYFGGQGGPTEKLFF. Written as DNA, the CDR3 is TGTGCCAGCAGTTACTTCGGGGGACAGGGGGGTCCAACTGAAAAACTGTTTTTT.

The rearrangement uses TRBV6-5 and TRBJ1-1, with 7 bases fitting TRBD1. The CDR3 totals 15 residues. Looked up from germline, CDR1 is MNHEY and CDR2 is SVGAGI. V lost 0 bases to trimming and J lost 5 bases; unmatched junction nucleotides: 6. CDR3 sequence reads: CASSYSRTGWTEAFF. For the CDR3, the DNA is TGTGCCAGCAGTTACTCTCGGACAGGCTGGACTGAAGCTTTCTTT.

CDR3 DNA: TGTGCCAGCAGTTTCAGGTGGGATACGCAGTATTTT. Its protein product is CASSFRWDTQYF. The rearrangement joins TRBV27 to TRBJ2-3; D ambiguous. V shed 3 bases and J shed 6 bases, with 7 bases lying between them. Looked up from germline, CDR1 is MNHEY and CDR2 is SMNVEV (reference sequence). This CDR3 has 12 amino acids.

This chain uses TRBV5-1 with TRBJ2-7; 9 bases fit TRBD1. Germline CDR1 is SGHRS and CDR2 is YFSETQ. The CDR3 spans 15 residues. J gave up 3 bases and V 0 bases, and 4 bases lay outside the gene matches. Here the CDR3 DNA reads TGCGCCAGCAGCTTGGTCGCGGGACAGGGCTACGAGCAGTACTTC. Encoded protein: CASSLVAGQGYEQYF.

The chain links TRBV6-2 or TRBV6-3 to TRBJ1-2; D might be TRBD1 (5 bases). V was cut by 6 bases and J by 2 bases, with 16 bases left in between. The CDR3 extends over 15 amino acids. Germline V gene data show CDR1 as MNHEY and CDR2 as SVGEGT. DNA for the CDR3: TGTGCCAGCAGCCCTCCGAGACAGAGAAACTATGGCTACACCTTC. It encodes CASSPPRQRNYGYTF.

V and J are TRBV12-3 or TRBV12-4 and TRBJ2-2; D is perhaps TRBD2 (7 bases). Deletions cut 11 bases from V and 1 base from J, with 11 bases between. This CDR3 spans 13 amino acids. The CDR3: CACGGQNTGELFF. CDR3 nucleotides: TGTGCCTGCGGGGGCCAGAACACCGGGGAGCTGTTTTTT.

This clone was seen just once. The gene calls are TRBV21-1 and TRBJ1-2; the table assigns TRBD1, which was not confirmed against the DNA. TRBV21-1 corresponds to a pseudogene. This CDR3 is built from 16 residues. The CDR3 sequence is CASSSRAGQGVYGYTF. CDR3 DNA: TGTGCCAGCAGCTCCCGAGCGGGACAGGGGGTCTATGGCTACACCTTC.

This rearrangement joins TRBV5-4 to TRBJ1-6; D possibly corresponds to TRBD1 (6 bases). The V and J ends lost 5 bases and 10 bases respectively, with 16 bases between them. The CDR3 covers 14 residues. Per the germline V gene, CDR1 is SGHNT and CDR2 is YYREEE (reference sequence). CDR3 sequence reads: CASSSRGAPSPLHF. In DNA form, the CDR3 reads TGTGCCAGCAGTTCCCGGGGGGCCCCCTCACCCCTCCACTTT. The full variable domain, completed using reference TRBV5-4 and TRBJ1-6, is ETGVTQSPTHLIKTRGQQVTLRCSSQSGHNTVSWYQQALGQGPQFIFQYYREEENGRGNFPPRFSGLQFPNYSSELNVNALELDDSALYLCASSSRGAPSPLHFGNGTRLTVT.

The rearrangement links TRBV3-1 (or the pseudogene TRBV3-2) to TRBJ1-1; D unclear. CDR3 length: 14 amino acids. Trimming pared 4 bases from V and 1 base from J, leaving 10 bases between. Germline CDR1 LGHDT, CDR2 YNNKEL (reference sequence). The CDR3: CASSRTGWNTEAFF. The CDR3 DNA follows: TGTGCCAGCAGCCGCACGGGCTGGAACACTGAAGCTTTCTTT.

The DNA for the CDR3 is TGCAGCGCCATTCCTCAGGACGGAGGCTATGGCTACACCTTC. This gives the protein CSAIPQDGGYGYTF. The rearrangement uses TRBV29-1 and TRBJ1-2; D uncertain. Germline V gene lookup returns CDR1 SQVTM and CDR2 ANQGSEA. Trimming left V 7 bases short and J 4 bases short, with 19 bases between. This CDR3 comprises 14 residues.

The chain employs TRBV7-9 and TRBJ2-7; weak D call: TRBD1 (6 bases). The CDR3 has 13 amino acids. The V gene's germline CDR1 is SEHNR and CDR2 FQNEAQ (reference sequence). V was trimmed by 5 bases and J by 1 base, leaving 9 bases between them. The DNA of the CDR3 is TGTGCCAGCAGCCACAGGGTTTCCTACGAGCAGTACTTC. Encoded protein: CASSHRVSYEQYF.

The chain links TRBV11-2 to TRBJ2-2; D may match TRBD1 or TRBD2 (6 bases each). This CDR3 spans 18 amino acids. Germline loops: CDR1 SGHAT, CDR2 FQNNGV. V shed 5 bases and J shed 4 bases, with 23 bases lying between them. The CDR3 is CASSRWTVGGFGTGELFF. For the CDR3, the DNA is TGTGCCAGCAGCCGTTGGACGGTCGGGGGCTTCGGCACCGGGGAGCTGTTTTTT.

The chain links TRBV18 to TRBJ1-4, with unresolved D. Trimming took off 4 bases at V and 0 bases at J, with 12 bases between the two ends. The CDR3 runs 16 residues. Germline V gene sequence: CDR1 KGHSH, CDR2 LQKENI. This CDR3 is CASSQGTYATNEKLFF. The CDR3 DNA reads TGTGCCAGCTCACAGGGAACATATGCAACTAATGAAAAACTGTTTTTT.

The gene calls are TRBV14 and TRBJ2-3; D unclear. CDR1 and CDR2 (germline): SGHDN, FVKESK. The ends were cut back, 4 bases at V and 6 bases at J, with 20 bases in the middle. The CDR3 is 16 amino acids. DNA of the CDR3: TGTGCCAGCAGCCTTATGCAACCTGGTGCCTCTGATACGCAGTATTTT. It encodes CASSLMQPGASDTQYF.

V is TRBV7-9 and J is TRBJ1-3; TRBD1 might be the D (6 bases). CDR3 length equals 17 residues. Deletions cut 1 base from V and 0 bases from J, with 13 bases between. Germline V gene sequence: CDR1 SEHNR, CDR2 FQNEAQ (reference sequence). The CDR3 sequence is CASSLVGYRASGNTIYF. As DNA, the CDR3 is TGTGCCAGCAGCTTAGTAGGCTACAGGGCCTCTGGAAACACCATATATTTT. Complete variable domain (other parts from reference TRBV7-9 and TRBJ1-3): DTGVSQNPRHKITKRGQNVTFRCDPISEHNRLYWYRQTLGQGPEFLTYFQNEAQLEKSRLLSDRFSAERPKGSFSTLEIQRTEQGDSAMYLCASSLVGYRASGNTIYFGEGSWLTVV.

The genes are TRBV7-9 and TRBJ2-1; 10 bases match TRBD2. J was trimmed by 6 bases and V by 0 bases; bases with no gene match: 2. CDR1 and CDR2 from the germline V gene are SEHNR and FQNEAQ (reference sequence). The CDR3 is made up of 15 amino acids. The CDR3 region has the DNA TGTGCCAGCAGCTTAGCTAGCGGGGGGATCAATGAGCAGTTCTTC. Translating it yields CASSLASGGINEQFF.

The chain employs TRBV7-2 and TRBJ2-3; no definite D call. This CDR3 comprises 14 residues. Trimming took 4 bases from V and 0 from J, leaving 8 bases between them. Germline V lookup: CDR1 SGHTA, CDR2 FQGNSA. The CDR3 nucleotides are TGTGCCAGCAGCTCAAGCCATAGCACAGATACGCAGTATTTT. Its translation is CASSSSHSTDTQYF. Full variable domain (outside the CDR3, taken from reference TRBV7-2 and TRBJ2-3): GAGVSQSPSNKVTEKGKDVELRCDPISGHTALYWYRQSLGQGLEFLIYFQGNSAPDKSGLPSDRFSAERTGGSVSTLTIQRTQQEDSAVYLCASSSSHSTDTQYFGPGTRLTVL.

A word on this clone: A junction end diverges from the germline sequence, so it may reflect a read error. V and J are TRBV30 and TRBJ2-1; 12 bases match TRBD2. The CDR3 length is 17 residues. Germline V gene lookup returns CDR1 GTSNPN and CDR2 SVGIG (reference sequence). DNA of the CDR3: TGTGCCTGGAGCCGGAGGGCTAGCGGGGGGGCCTATAATGAGCAGTTCTTC. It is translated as CAWSRRASGGAYNEQFF.